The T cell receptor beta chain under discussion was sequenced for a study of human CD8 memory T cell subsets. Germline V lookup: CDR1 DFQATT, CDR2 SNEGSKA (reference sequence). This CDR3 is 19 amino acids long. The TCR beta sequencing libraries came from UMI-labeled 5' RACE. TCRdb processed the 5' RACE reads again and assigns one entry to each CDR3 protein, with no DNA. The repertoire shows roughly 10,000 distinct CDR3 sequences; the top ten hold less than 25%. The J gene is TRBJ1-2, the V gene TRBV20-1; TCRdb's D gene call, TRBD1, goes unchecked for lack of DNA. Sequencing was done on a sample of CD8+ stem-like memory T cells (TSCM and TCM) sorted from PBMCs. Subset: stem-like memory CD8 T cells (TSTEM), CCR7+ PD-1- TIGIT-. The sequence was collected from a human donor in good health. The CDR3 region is CSARTLTGQALTINYGYTF.